The clone carrying this T cell receptor beta chain came up many times. These data come from a study of shared clonotypes between healthy human individuals. CDR3 size: 14 residues. V lost 1 base and J lost 5, with 9 bases in between. Germline V gene sequence: CDR1 SEHNR, CDR2 FQNEAQ (reference sequence). Using immunoSEQ multiplex PCR, the repertoire was profiled, and TCRdb retains in-frame clones only, with some absent. The table records tens of thousands of clones, around 57% of them present only once. The sample was memory CD8+ T cells sorted from blood. As for subset: CD45RO+ cells pooled with CCR7-negative TemRA cells. The receptor's source is a man aged 30 to 45 in good health. This chain links TRBV7-9 with TRBJ2-1; D might be TRBD2 (5 bases). In DNA form, the CDR3 reads TGTGCCAGCAGCTTAGACGGACTTCACAATGAGCAGTTCTTC. It is translated as CASSLDGLHNEQFF.